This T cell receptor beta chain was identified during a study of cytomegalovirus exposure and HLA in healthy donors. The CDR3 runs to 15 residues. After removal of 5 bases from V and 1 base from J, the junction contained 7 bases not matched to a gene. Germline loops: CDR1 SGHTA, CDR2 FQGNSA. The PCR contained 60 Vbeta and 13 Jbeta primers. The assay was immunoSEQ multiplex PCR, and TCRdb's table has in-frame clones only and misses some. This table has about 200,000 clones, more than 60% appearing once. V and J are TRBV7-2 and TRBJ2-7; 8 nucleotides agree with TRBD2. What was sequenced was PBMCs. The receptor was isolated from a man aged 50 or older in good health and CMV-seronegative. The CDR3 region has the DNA TGTGCCAGCAGCACTACTAGCGGTTTTTCCTACGAGCAGTACTTC. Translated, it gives CASSTTSGFSYEQYF.